Listed below are T cell receptor beta chains from one sample, sequenced in a study of cytomegalovirus exposure and HLA in healthy donors. Some clones are missing from TCRdb's copy, which holds only in-frame ones; the method was immunoSEQ multiplex PCR. The data show about 300,000 clones, with around 87% seen just once and over 0.85% held by the top ten. Source material: PBMCs. The receptors originated from a young woman in good health and CMV-seronegative. CDR3s include the opening cysteine and the closing phenylalanine or tryptophan.

V gene	J gene	CDR3 protein
TRBV29-1	TRBJ2-7	CSVARENSYEQYF
TRBV5-6	TRBJ2-1	CASSWGGNEQFF
TRBV9	TRBJ1-1	CASSPLGRGQPGDTEAFF
TRBV7-9	TRBJ1-2	CASSLGDRSYGYTF
TRBV28	TRBJ1-2	CASSPDRGPRDGYTF
TRBV19	TRBJ1-2	CASNRVTGDYGYTF
TRBV13	TRBJ1-2	CASNRGNIGYTF
TRBV28	TRBJ1-2	CASSPPDRANYGYTF
TRBV7-2	TRBJ2-3	CASSPLAGLRDTQYF
TRBV19	TRBJ1-5	CASSQTDRGNQPQHF
TRBV14	TRBJ2-1	CASSLTTLWNEQFF
TRBV18	TRBJ1-5	CASSPTDSNQPQHF
TRBV18	TRBJ1-1	CASSRGLTGTNTEAFF
TRBV7-3	TRBJ2-2	CASSSTGGAGGELFF
TRBV4-2	TRBJ1-5	CASSQLGTGRGNQPQHF
TRBV5-4	TRBJ2-7	CASNVMDRGPFSSGRYEQYF
TRBV19	TRBJ2-1	CASSIVPLAGGGEQFF